These 28 T cell receptor beta chains share one sample of origin, sequenced in a study of T cell responses to AZD1222 COVID-19 vaccine. Some clones are missing from TCRdb's copy, which holds only in-frame ones; the method was immunoSEQ multiplex PCR. Of 110,000 to 150,000 clones detected, 88% appear once; the ten largest clones hold 3.1%. The material sequenced was peripheral blood, taken 28 days after the second AZD1222 dose. Receptors originate from an adult who received the AZD1222 COVID-19 vaccine.

The gene calls are TRBV28 and TRBJ2-3; 7 bases are shared with TRBD1. Germline CDR1 reads MDHEN; CDR2 reads SYDVKM. The J segment lost 0 bases and the V segment lost 8 bases, leaving 17 bases of the junction unmatched. The CDR3 runs to 18 residues. The CDR3 sequence is CASSKLGDRPISTDTQYF. DNA for the CDR3: TGTGCCAGCTCGAAACTAGGGGACAGACCGATTAGCACAGATACGCAGTATTTT.

The rearrangement uses TRBV3-1 (or the pseudogene TRBV3-2) and TRBJ2-7; 16 nucleotides agree with TRBD2. V lost 0 bases, J lost 4 bases, and 15 bases stayed unmatched. This CDR3 spans 21 amino acids. Germline CDR1 and CDR2: LGHDT and YNNKEL (reference sequence). The CDR3 DNA reads as TGTGCCAGCAGCCAAGATTGGAGACCCGGGACTAGCGGGGGGGCCATTTACGAGCAGTACTTC. Its protein is CASSQDWRPGTSGGAIYEQYF.

V gene TRBV11-2 combines with J gene TRBJ2-3, with a possible D match to TRBD2 (5 bases). The CDR3 is 15 residues long. V was cut by 6 bases and J by 2 bases, with 15 bases left in between. CDR1 and CDR2 (germline): SGHAT, FQNNGV. CDR3 nucleotide sequence: TGTGCCAGCAGGCCCACTAGGCTAACCACAGATACGCAGTATTTT. It specifies CASRPTRLTTDTQYF.

The chain employs TRBV6-5 and TRBJ2-1; D unresolved. CDR3 size: 13 residues. Between the trimmed V and J ends, which lost 0 bases and 7 bases, there was a span of 7 bases. The germline CDR1 and CDR2 sequences are MNHEY and SVGAGI. The CDR3 protein is CASSYSRLNEQFF. CDR3 DNA sequence: TGTGCCAGCAGTTACTCGCGGTTAAATGAGCAGTTCTTC.

This sequence joins TRBV11-3 and TRBJ2-1; a weak D match, TRBD2 (5 bases). V shed 5 bases and J shed 8 bases, with 10 bases lying between them. The CDR3 spans 12 residues. Per the germline V gene, CDR1 is SGHNT and CDR2 is YENEEA. CDR3: CASSRTEHEQFF. For the CDR3, the DNA is TGTGCCAGCAGCCGGACTGAGCATGAGCAGTTCTTC.

The chain combines TRBV9 with TRBJ1-1; D is unresolved. Germline CDR1 reads SGDLS; CDR2 reads YYNGEE. The CDR3 consists of 13 residues. V was clipped by 3 bases and J by 0 bases, with 6 bases between them. This CDR3 is CASSAGLNTEAFF. The CDR3 DNA follows: TGTGCCAGCAGCGCAGGACTGAACACTGAAGCTTTCTTT.

This clone was seen once. The rearrangement uses TRBV6-5 and TRBJ2-1; TRBD1 agrees at 9 bases. The CDR3 sequence is 16 residues long. Unmatched junction bases numbered 8, after V lost 2 bases and J lost 6 bases. CDR1 is MNHEY and CDR2 is SVGAGI in the germline V gene. CDR3 sequence reads: CASSYGTGSISNEQFF. DNA of the CDR3: TGTGCCAGCAGTTACGGGACAGGGAGTATATCCAATGAGCAGTTCTTC.

The chain is built from TRBV28 and TRBJ2-2; possible D gene TRBD1, 6 bases. V was cut by 7 bases and J by 1 base, with 10 bases left in between. CDR1 is MDHEN, CDR2 SYDVKM, per germline. CDR3 length: 14 amino acids. CDR3 in amino acids: CASTPGQNTGELFF. The CDR3, as DNA: TGTGCCAGCACTCCGGGACAGAACACCGGGGAGCTGTTTTTT.

This chain joins TRBV19 and TRBJ2-1; 7 positions match TRBD2. CDR3 length: 16 amino acids. V lost 9 bases and J lost 1; bases outside the gene matches: 12. Germline V gene lookup returns CDR1 LNHDA and CDR2 SQIVND (reference sequence). The CDR3 DNA follows: TGTGCCAGCGTTGACGGGGGGACGGGTTCCTACAATGAGCAGTTCTTC. Translated: CASVDGGTGSYNEQFF.

The genes are TRBV14 and TRBJ2-3; D is unclear. V was shortened by 2 bases and J by 2 bases, with 2 bases between the two germline ends. This CDR3 spans 12 amino acids. Germline-derived CDR1 and CDR2 are SGHDN and FVKESK. The CDR3 DNA follows: TGTGCCAGCAGCCAACACACAGATACGCAGTATTTT. This sequence encodes CASSQHTDTQYF.

The chain carries TRBV4-2 and TRBJ1-5; TRBD1 aligns across 7 bases. The CDR3 sequence is 16 residues long. Germline assignment: CDR1 LGHNA and CDR2 YNFKEQ. V lost 1 base and J lost 0; bases outside the gene matches: 3. DNA for the CDR3: TGTGCCAGCAGCCAAGGGGGACAGTATAGCAATCAGCCCCAGCATTTT. Protein: CASSQGGQYSNQPQHF.

The CDR3 loop is CAIQGGRLEPQHF. The CDR3 DNA sequence: TGTGCCATCCAGGGAGGGAGGTTGGAGCCCCAGCATTTT. The V gene is TRBV24-1, the J gene TRBJ1-5; D perhaps matches TRBD1 (5 bases). The CDR3 has 13 amino acids. Germline CDR1 and CDR2: KGHDR and SFDVKD. Trimming took off 11 bases at V and 8 bases at J, with 18 bases between the two ends.

The rearrangement links TRBV10-3 to TRBJ2-1, with D unclear. Germline V gives CDR1 ENHRY, CDR2 SYGVKD. Trimming pared 7 bases from V and 6 bases from J, leaving 13 bases between. CDR3 length equals 13 residues. In DNA, the CDR3 is TGTGCCATCACCGACGTCAGGTTCAATGAGCAGTTCTTC. Encoded protein: CAITDVRFNEQFF.

V and J are TRBV29-1 and TRBJ2-1; 10 bases are a match to TRBD2. V lost 7 bases to trimming and J lost 6 bases; unmatched junction nucleotides: 6. The CDR3 has 13 amino acids. CDR1 SQVTM and CDR2 ANQGSEA come from the germline V gene. DNA for the CDR3: TGCAGCGGAACTAGCGGGATCGGCAATGAGCAGTTCTTC. It is translated as CSGTSGIGNEQFF.

The rearrangement joins TRBV6-2 or TRBV6-3 to TRBJ1-5, with D perhaps matching TRBD1 (5 bases). The V end lost 6 bases, the J end lost 5 bases, and 11 bases lay between the germline ends. Germline V gives CDR1 MNHEY, CDR2 SVGEGT. The CDR3 has 13 residues. The CDR3 nucleotides are TGTGCCAGCAGCTCAATGGGGGATCAGCCCCAGCATTTT. Amino acid sequence: CASSSMGDQPQHF.

The genes are TRBV6-5 and TRBJ1-6, with TRBD1 matching 9 bases. The V segment lost 6 bases and the J segment 7 bases; nucleotides outside the gene matches: 1. The CDR3 contains 13 residues. The germline CDR1 and CDR2 sequences are MNHEY and SVGAGI. CDR3 bases: TGTGCCAGCAGGGACAGGGGAAATTCACCCCTCCACTTT. Residues: CASRDRGNSPLHF.

J is TRBJ1-1 and V is TRBV6-5; no firm D call. The V gene's germline CDR1 is MNHEY and CDR2 SVGAGI. The V end was cut by 0 bases, the J end by 4 bases, with 12 bases between. This CDR3 region has 15 residues. DNA of the CDR3: TGTGCCAGCAGTTACTCGACGCAGTTCCCCACTGAAGCTTTCTTT. It yields the protein CASSYSTQFPTEAFF.

The chain uses TRBV14 and TRBJ1-2; D gene unclear. CDR3 length: 14 amino acids. CDR1 is SGHDN, CDR2 FVKESK, per germline. Trimming took off 0 bases at V and 4 bases at J, with 9 bases between the two ends. The CDR3 sequence is CASSQEREGYGYTF. The CDR3 bases are TGTGCCAGCAGCCAAGAGAGGGAGGGCTATGGCTACACCTTC.

This chain uses TRBV5-8 with TRBJ1-6, with 10 positions matching TRBD1. Trimming took 4 bases from V and 7 from J; bases not matched to a gene: 5. CDR1 and CDR2 from the germline V gene are SGHTS and YDEGEE. The CDR3 extends over 15 amino acids. CDR3 amino acids: CASSVGQGENSPLHF. The CDR3 nucleotides are TGTGCCAGCAGCGTCGGACAGGGGGAGAATTCACCCCTCCACTTT.

This clone was observed a handful of times. Written as DNA, the CDR3 is TGTGCCAGCAGCTCACTGGACATCTATAATTCACCCCTCCACTTT. Amino acid sequence: CASSSLDIYNSPLHF. The chain combines TRBV28 with TRBJ1-6, with a weak D call TRBD1 (5 bases). V dropped 6 bases and J dropped 3 bases, with 12 bases sitting between them. Germline lookup yields CDR1 MDHEN and CDR2 SYDVKM. CDR3 size: 15 residues.

J is TRBJ2-7 and V is TRBV7-2; tentative D call: TRBD2 (6 bases). The CDR3 loop spans 15 amino acids. Trimming shortened V by 1 base and J by 2 bases, and 12 bases separated the two germline ends. Germline CDR1 SGHTA, CDR2 FQGNSA. The CDR3 is CASSLVIGGAYEQYF. The CDR3, as DNA: TGTGCCAGCAGCTTAGTGATCGGAGGGGCCTACGAGCAGTACTTC.

The chain combines TRBV5-4 with TRBJ1-3; maybe TRBD1 (6 bases). The length of the CDR3 is 15 residues. V lost 4 bases, J lost 6 bases, and 17 bases lay in between. Germline lookup yields CDR1 SGHNT and CDR2 YYREEE (reference sequence). The CDR3 nucleotides are TGTGCCAGCAGCGACAGGTCGGTTCTGAAAAACACCATATATTTT. Translation: CASSDRSVLKNTIYF.

This rearrangement joins TRBV11-2 to TRBJ2-2; possibly TRBD2 for D (6 bases). CDR1 is SGHAT and CDR2 is FQNNGV in the germline V gene. V was clipped by 2 bases and J by 5 bases, with 12 bases between them. The CDR3 length is 15 residues. CDR3 region: CASSLRGSRTGELFF. The CDR3, as DNA: TGTGCCAGCAGCTTACGGGGGAGCCGTACCGGGGAGCTGTTTTTT. The full variable domain, with the rest looked up from reference TRBV11-2 and TRBJ2-2, is EAGVAQSPRYKIIEKRQSVAFWCNPISGHATLYWYQQILGQGPKLLIQFQNNGVVDDSQLPKDRFSAERLKGVDSTLKIQPAKLEDSAVYLCASSLRGSRTGELFFGEGSRLTVL.

The chain recombines TRBV5-1 with TRBJ2-3, with 9 positions matching TRBD2. This CDR3 is 16 amino acids long. The junction had 11 bases not matched to a gene; V was cut back by 5 bases and J by 4 bases. Per germline, CDR1 SGHRS and CDR2 YFSETQ. Written as DNA, the CDR3 is TGCGCCAGCAGGAATTCCAGCGGGGGGAGTGCAGATACGCAGTATTTT. Translated: CASRNSSGGSADTQYF.

This clone has a single count. This chain connects TRBV30 to TRBJ2-1; D unresolved. Per germline, CDR1 GTSNPN and CDR2 SVGIG (reference sequence). V lost 5 bases and J lost 9, with 14 bases in between. There are 12 residues in the CDR3. CDR3 coding DNA: TGTGCCTGGTCGGCTCGATCGGGTGAGCAGTTCTTC. This gives the protein CAWSARSGEQFF.

The genes are TRBV28 and TRBJ2-7; D possibly corresponds to TRBD1 (5 bases). In germline, CDR1 is MDHEN, CDR2 SYDVKM. V was pared by 11 bases and J by 4 bases, with 15 bases between. CDR3 size: 12 residues. DNA of the CDR3: TGTGCCTCCGCAGGGTCAAGTTACGAGCAGTACTTC. Amino acid sequence: CASAGSSYEQYF. Combining the CDR3 with reference TRBV28 and TRBJ2-7 gives the whole variable domain DVKVTQSSRYLVKRTGEKVFLECVQDMDHENMFWYRQDPGLGLRLIYFSYDVKMKEKGDIPEGYSVSREKKERFSLILESASTNQTSMYLCASAGSSYEQYFGPGTRLTVT.

The J gene is TRBJ1-5, the V gene TRBV15; a possible D gene is TRBD1 (6 bases). Germline CDR1 LNHNV, CDR2 YYDKDF (reference sequence). CDR3 length: 16 residues. V lost 0 bases, J lost 3 bases, and 12 bases lay in between. The CDR3 is CATSRDWWGLNQPQHF. CDR3 sequence (DNA): TGTGCCACCAGCAGAGATTGGTGGGGGCTCAATCAGCCCCAGCATTTT. Looking up the rest from reference TRBV15 and TRBJ1-5 gives the full variable domain: DAMVIQNPRYQVTQFGKPVTLSCSQTLNHNVMYWYQQKSSQAPKLLFHYYDKDFNNEADTPDNFQSRRPNTSFCFLDIRSPGLGDTAMYLCATSRDWWGLNQPQHFGDGTRLSIL.

The chain links TRBV24-1 to TRBJ2-3; possible D gene TRBD1, 5 bases. Trimming removed 3 bases from V and 0 bases from J, with 9 bases in between. The CDR3 spans 15 residues. Germline lookup yields CDR1 KGHDR and CDR2 SFDVKD. CDR3 residues: CATSDQRQSTDTQYF. Here the CDR3 DNA reads TGTGCCACCAGTGATCAGCGACAGAGCACAGATACGCAGTATTTT.